The 11 T cell receptor beta chains given below trace back to one sample, sequenced in a study of CD8+CD57+ T cells in acquired aplastic anemia. Patients selected for sequencing had displayed CD8+CD57+ cell expansion by flow cytometry. Using genomic DNA as the template, TCR beta VDJ and CDR3 profiling was carried out. TCRdb re-derived calls from the reads in MiXCR, one entry per CDR3 protein. The table has around 170,000 distinct CDR3 sequences, 40% to 50% seen once. The sample consisted of sorted CD4+, CD8+, or CD8+CD57+ T cells (not recorded which) from PBMCs. Source of these receptors: a human donor with aplastic anemia.

This chain joins TRBV29-1 and TRBJ1-4, with a tentative D call TRBD1 (5 bases). The CDR3 consists of 13 residues. The germline V gene has CDR1 SQVTM and CDR2 ANQGSEA. V was pared by 7 bases and J by 6 bases, with 15 bases between. CDR3 in DNA: TGCAGCGCTCCGGGGACGAAGGATGAAAAACTGTTTTTT. It translates to CSAPGTKDEKLFF.

This clonotype turned up a few times. The chain links TRBV20-1 to TRBJ1-1, with 8 bases lining up with TRBD1. CDR1 is DFQATT, CDR2 SNEGSKA, per germline (reference sequence). V was pared by 1 base and J by 2 bases, with 3 bases of the junction left unmatched. The CDR3 extends over 14 amino acids. CDR3 in amino acids: CSARVGQGNTEAFF. The CDR3 coding sequence is TGCAGTGCTAGAGTAGGACAGGGTAACACTGAAGCTTTCTTT.

The sample holds many counts of this clonotype. The chain uses TRBV29-1 and TRBJ2-7; the match to TRBD1 covers 9 bases. The J segment lost 4 bases and the V segment lost 5 bases, leaving 6 bases of the junction unmatched. The CDR3 has 13 amino acids. Germline V lookup: CDR1 SQVTM, CDR2 ANQGSEA. DNA for the CDR3: TGCAGCGTTCAAGGACAGGGGTCGTACGAGCAGTACTTC. It translates to CSVQGQGSYEQYF.

A note on this clonotype: One junction end disagrees with the germline gene, perhaps due to a read error. The chain employs TRBV12-3 or TRBV12-4 and TRBJ1-5; 7 bases line up with TRBD1. The CDR3 spans 14 residues. The CDR3: CARSWTGTNQPQHF. The CDR3, as DNA: TGTGCCAGGAGTTGGACAGGCACCAATCAGCCCCAGCATTTT.

The J gene is TRBJ1-2, the V gene TRBV10-3, with 7 bases aligning to TRBD1. The V and J ends lost 1 base and 8 bases, in that order; junction bases with no gene match: 7. CDR1 ENHRY and CDR2 SYGVKD come from the germline V gene. The CDR3 sequence is 14 residues long. In DNA, the CDR3 is TGTGCCATCAGTGAGTTTAAGGGGGCCGGCGGCTACACCTTC. Translating it yields CAISEFKGAGGYTF.

This clonotype was seen many times. This sequence joins TRBV6-5 and TRBJ2-2; tentatively, D is TRBD1 (6 bases). CDR1 and CDR2 from the germline V gene are MNHEY and SVGAGI. The CDR3 sequence is 16 residues long. V lost 2 bases and J lost 0, with 10 bases in between. CDR3 bases: TGTGCCAGCAGTTACCCGGGACATTCGAACACCGGGGAGCTGTTTTTT. Protein: CASSYPGHSNTGELFF.

The rearrangement links TRBV2 to TRBJ2-2; tentative D call: TRBD1 (6 bases). The CDR3 totals 15 residues. V gave up 6 bases and J gave up 5 bases, with 16 bases separating them. Germline values: CDR1 SNHLY, CDR2 FYNNEI. CDR3 DNA: TGTGCCAGCAGACTTCATGTCACAGGGACCGGGGAGCTGTTTTTT. This translates into CASRLHVTGTGELFF.

This clonotype was observed many times. The rearrangement links TRBV7-6 to TRBJ2-1, with 14 bases matching TRBD2. The CDR3 runs 16 residues. Per germline, CDR1 SGHVS and CDR2 FNYEAQ. The V segment lost 6 bases and the J segment 8 bases; nucleotides outside the gene matches: 9. For the CDR3, the DNA is TGTGCCAGCAGTTTCAGACTAGCGGGAGGGAACGATGAGCAGTTCTTC. It translates to CASSFRLAGGNDEQFF. The whole variable domain, filled in from reference TRBV7-6 and TRBJ2-1, reads GAGVSQSPRYKVTKRGQDVALRCDPISGHVSLYWYRQALGQGPEFLTYFNYEAQQDKSGLPNDRFSAERPEGSISTLTIQRTEQRDSAMYRCASSFRLAGGNDEQFFGPGTRLTVL.

This clonotype was seen once. A read error is possible here, since a much larger clone lies one base away. The genes are TRBV5-2 and TRBJ2-6; the DNA was not compared with TRBD1, the D call given in the table. TRBV5-2 is a recognized pseudogene. The CDR3 runs to 18 residues. The CDR3 sequence is CASNSRTGTHSGANVLTF. The CDR3 coding sequence is TGTGCCAGCAACTCGAGGACAGGGACCCACTCTGGGGCCAACGTCCTGACTTTC.

Many counts were recorded for this clonotype. The V call is TRBV5-1, the J call TRBJ2-2, with a weak D call TRBD1 (6 bases). V lost 3 bases, J lost 5 bases, and 8 bases lay in between. The germline CDR1 and CDR2 sequences are SGHRS and YFSETQ. This CDR3 region has 13 residues. The CDR3 DNA follows: TGCGCCAGCAGCTCAGGGGTTACCGGGGAGCTGTTTTTT. Amino acids: CASSSGVTGELFF.

CDR3 nucleotide sequence: TGTGCCAGCAGATGGACTACAGGGGGCGGTGCGAACACCGGGGAGCTGTTTTTT. This gives the protein CASRWTTGGGANTGELFF. V usage is TRBV12-3 or TRBV12-4 and J usage is TRBJ2-2; TRBD1 matches 9 bases. CDR3 length: 18 amino acids. V lost 6 bases and J lost 0; bases outside the gene matches: 11.